Shown below are 18 T cell receptor beta chains from a single sample sequenced in a study of T-cell memory formation after mild COVID-19. TCRdb ran MiXCR on the 5' RACE reads and lists one entry per CDR3 protein. In the table there are under 200,000 distinct CDR3 sequences, around 30% of which are singletons. The sample consisted of PBMCs or a T cell subset sorted from them (not recorded which). These receptors came from an adult woman who had mild COVID-19 (a few samples of this study predate the infection). Cell type and time point are not known.

This clonotype was counted a few times. This sequence joins TRBV7-9 and TRBJ1-6; no reliable D call. The CDR3 runs to 14 residues. Germline V lookup: CDR1 SEHNR, CDR2 FQNEAQ (reference sequence). V was shortened by 6 bases and J by 10 bases, with 16 bases between the two germline ends. CDR3 DNA: TGTGCCAGCAGTTGGACTCAAGTGGGATCACCCCTCCACTTT. It yields the protein CASSWTQVGSPLHF.

The chain uses TRBV29-1 and TRBJ1-1; no clear D. The germline V and J ends were trimmed by 6 bases and 1 base, with 9 bases remaining between them. The CDR3 covers 12 residues. The germline V gene encodes CDR1 SQVTM and CDR2 ANQGSEA. CDR3 DNA: TGCAGCGTGGGGTACAAGAACACTGAAGCTTTCTTT. It specifies CSVGYKNTEAFF.

The chain carries TRBV6-2 or TRBV6-3 and TRBJ2-3; 10 bases are shared with TRBD2. The ends lost 5 bases at V and 4 bases at J; junction bases unmatched: 9. This CDR3 contains 16 residues. Germline CDR1 is MNHEY and CDR2 is SVGEGT. The DNA for the CDR3 is TGTGCCAGCAGTCGAAGGGGACTAGCGTCTGCAGATACGCAGTATTTT. It encodes CASSRRGLASADTQYF.

The J gene is TRBJ2-1, the V gene TRBV24-1; TRBD2 might be the D (6 bases). Trimming took off 5 bases at V and 5 bases at J, with 21 bases between the two ends. There are 17 residues in the CDR3. Germline lookup yields CDR1 KGHDR and CDR2 SFDVKD. Here the CDR3 DNA reads TGTGCCACCAGTGCCCTTGCGGGACCAGATATGGACAATGAGCAGTTCTTC. Amino acids: CATSALAGPDMDNEQFF.

This sequence joins TRBV12-3 or TRBV12-4 and TRBJ1-5; perhaps TRBD1 as D (5 bases). The V end lost 2 bases, the J end lost 1 base, and 9 bases lay between the germline ends. CDR3 length: 15 residues. For the CDR3, the DNA is TGTGCCAGCAGTTTACAGGGTATAAGCAATCAGCCCCAGCATTTT. This sequence encodes CASSLQGISNQPQHF.

This clonotype was counted between two and nine times. The rearrangement links TRBV7-9 to TRBJ2-1, with 10 bases that match TRBD2. The CDR3 covers 15 residues. V lost 7 bases and J lost 1; bases outside the gene matches: 4. Per germline, CDR1 SEHNR and CDR2 FQNEAQ (reference sequence). In DNA form, the CDR3 reads TGTGCCAGCACCCCGACTAGCGGGTCCTACAATGAGCAGTTCTTC. Translated: CASTPTSGSYNEQFF.

In its sample, this clonotype was seen a few times. The rearrangement uses TRBV27 and TRBJ2-7; 8 bases map to TRBD2. This CDR3 region has 14 residues. V lost 7 bases and J lost 3; bases outside the gene matches: 8. The germline V gene encodes CDR1 MNHEY and CDR2 SMNVEV (reference sequence). CDR3 in DNA: TGTGCCAGCACCCTCCGGGGGGGCTACTACGAGCAGTACTTC. Amino acids: CASTLRGGYYEQYF.

This clonotype was observed a few times. The J gene is TRBJ2-5, the V gene TRBV7-9; no firm D call. The V gene lost 0 bases and the J gene lost 5 bases, with 7 bases spanning the gap. CDR3 length equals 13 residues. The germline CDR1 and CDR2 sequences are SEHNR and FQNEAQ (reference sequence). The CDR3 loop reads CASSLAGSETQYF. For the CDR3, the DNA is TGTGCCAGCAGCTTAGCCGGTTCCGAGACCCAGTACTTC.

The chain joins TRBV5-1 to TRBJ1-2; 9 nucleotides agree with TRBD1. V lost 7 bases and J lost 1; bases outside the gene matches: 2. The length of the CDR3 is 13 residues. Germline V gene data show CDR1 as SGHRS and CDR2 as YFSETQ. The CDR3 here is CASGQGFNYGYTF. The CDR3 nucleotides read TGCGCCAGCGGACAGGGGTTTAACTATGGCTACACCTTC.

The gene calls are TRBV7-9 and TRBJ2-5; D is perhaps TRBD1 (5 bases). The CDR3 totals 13 residues. The V end was cut by 6 bases, the J end by 5 bases, with 13 bases between. The germline V gene encodes CDR1 SEHNR and CDR2 FQNEAQ (reference sequence). CDR3 sequence: CASSPRVGETQYF. The CDR3 region has the DNA TGTGCCAGCAGTCCCAGGGTAGGCGAGACCCAGTACTTC.

The V gene is TRBV5-1, the J gene TRBJ2-3; maybe TRBD2 (5 bases). This CDR3 comprises 16 residues. The germline CDR1 and CDR2 sequences are SGHRS and YFSETQ. Trimming took 4 bases from V and 5 from J, leaving 20 bases between them. CDR3 sequence (DNA): TGCGCCAGCAGCCCTTCACTAGACATGGTAAAAGATACGCAGTATTTT. Translated: CASSPSLDMVKDTQYF.

This clonotype turned up a few times. The chain is built from TRBV11-2 and TRBJ2-3; 10 positions agree with TRBD2. The CDR3 totals 14 residues. Per germline, CDR1 SGHAT and CDR2 FQNNGV. V lost 5 bases and J lost 6; bases outside the gene matches: 5. In DNA, the CDR3 is TGTGCCAGCAGCCCAGCGGGGGGGCCGGATACGCAGTATTTT. Amino acid sequence: CASSPAGGPDTQYF.

V usage is TRBV5-1 and J usage is TRBJ1-1; D possibly corresponds to TRBD1 (5 bases). CDR1 and CDR2 (germline): SGHRS, YFSETQ. The CDR3 is 16 amino acids. The germline V and J ends were trimmed by 4 bases and 1 base, with 17 bases remaining between them. The CDR3 DNA reads TGCGCCAGCAGCGCATGGCAGGGCCTACCGAACACTGAAGCTTTCTTT. This translates into CASSAWQGLPNTEAFF.

The gene calls are TRBV7-9 and TRBJ2-1, with 11 positions matching TRBD2. This CDR3 is 15 amino acids long. J lost 8 bases, V lost 9 bases, and 12 bases had no gene match. From germline, CDR1 is SEHNR and CDR2 FQNEAQ (reference sequence). CDR3 loop: CASIAPSGRLYEQFF. The DNA of the CDR3 is TGTGCCAGTATAGCCCCTAGCGGGAGGTTGTATGAGCAGTTCTTC.

A single count supports this clonotype. CDR3 in DNA: TGTGCCCCTCCGGGGCAGTCTAGTGGCTACACCTTC. It specifies CAPPGQSSGYTF. The chain combines TRBV12-5 with TRBJ1-2; D perhaps matches TRBD1 (5 bases). Germline V lookup: CDR1 LGHNT, CDR2 FRNRAP. The CDR3 spans 12 residues.

The chain couples TRBV20-1 to TRBJ2-2, with no clear D. The CDR3 runs to 14 residues. Trimming shortened V by 3 bases and J by 0 bases, and 8 bases separated the two germline ends. Germline assignment: CDR1 DFQATT and CDR2 SNEGSKA (reference sequence). The CDR3 DNA sequence: TGCAGTGCTAGCCCGGGCGCGAACACCGGGGAGCTGTTTTTT. Amino acids: CSASPGANTGELFF.

The chain couples TRBV25-1 to TRBJ2-7; 8 bases match TRBD1. The CDR3 length is 14 residues. CDR1 is MGHDK and CDR2 is SYGVNS in the germline V gene. Trimming cost V 4 bases and J 2 bases; bases outside gene matches: 4. This chain's CDR3 is CASSVTGVTYEQYF. In DNA, the CDR3 is TGTGCCAGCAGTGTGACAGGGGTCACCTACGAGCAGTACTTC.

This clonotype showed up just a few times. J is TRBJ1-6 and V is TRBV6-5; D call uncertain. The CDR3 contains 13 residues. V lost 7 bases and J lost 8, with 12 bases in between. Germline CDR1 is MNHEY and CDR2 is SVGAGI. The CDR3 loop reads CASTREKDSPLHF. In nucleotides, the CDR3 is TGTGCCAGCACCCGAGAGAAGGATTCACCCCTCCACTTT.